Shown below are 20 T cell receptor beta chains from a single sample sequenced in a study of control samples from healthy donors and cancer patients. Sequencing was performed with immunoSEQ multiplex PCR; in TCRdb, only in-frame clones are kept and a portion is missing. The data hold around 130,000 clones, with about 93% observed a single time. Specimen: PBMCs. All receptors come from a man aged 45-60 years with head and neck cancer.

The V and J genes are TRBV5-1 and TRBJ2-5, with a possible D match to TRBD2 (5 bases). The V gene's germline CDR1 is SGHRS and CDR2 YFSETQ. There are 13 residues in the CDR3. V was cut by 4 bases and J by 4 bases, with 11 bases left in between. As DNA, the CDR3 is TGCGCCAGCAGCACCGGCGGAGGAGAGACCCAGTACTTC. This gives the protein CASSTGGGETQYF.

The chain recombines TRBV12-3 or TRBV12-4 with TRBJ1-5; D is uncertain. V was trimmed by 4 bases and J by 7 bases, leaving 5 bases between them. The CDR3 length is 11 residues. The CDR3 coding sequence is TGTGCCAGCAGTTCCGGCCAGCCCCAGCATTTT. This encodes CASSSGQPQHF.

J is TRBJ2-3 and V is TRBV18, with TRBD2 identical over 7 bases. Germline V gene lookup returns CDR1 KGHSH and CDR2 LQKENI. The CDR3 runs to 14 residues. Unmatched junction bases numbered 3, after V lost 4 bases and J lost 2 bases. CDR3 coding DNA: TGTGCCAGCTCACGGGGGGGAGCCACAGATACGCAGTATTTT. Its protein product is CASSRGGATDTQYF.

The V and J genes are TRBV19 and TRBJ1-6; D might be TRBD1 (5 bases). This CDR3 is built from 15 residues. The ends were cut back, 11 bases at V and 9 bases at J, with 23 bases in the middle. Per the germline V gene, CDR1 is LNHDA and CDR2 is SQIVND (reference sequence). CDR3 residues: CAASRGLGGISPLHF. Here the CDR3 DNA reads TGTGCCGCCTCAAGGGGACTTGGTGGGATTTCACCCCTCCACTTT.

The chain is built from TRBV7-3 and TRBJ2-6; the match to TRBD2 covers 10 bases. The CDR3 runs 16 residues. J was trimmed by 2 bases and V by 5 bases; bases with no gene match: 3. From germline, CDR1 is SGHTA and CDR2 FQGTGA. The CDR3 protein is CASSPSGGAGANVLTF. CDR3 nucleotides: TGTGCCAGCAGCCCCAGCGGGGGGGCTGGGGCCAACGTCCTGACTTTC.

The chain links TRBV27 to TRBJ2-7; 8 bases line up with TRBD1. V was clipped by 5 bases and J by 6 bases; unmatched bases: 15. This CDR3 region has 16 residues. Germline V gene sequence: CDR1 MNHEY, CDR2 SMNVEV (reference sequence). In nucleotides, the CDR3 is TGTGCCAGCAGTCCGATACCCGGGACAGGAAATACCGAGCAGTACTTC. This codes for CASSPIPGTGNTEQYF.

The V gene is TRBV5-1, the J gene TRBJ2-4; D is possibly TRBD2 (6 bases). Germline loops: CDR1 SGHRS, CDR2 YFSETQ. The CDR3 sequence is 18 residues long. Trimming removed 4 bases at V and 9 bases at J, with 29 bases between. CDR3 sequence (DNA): TGCGCCAGCAGCCCCATCCGGGGAGGCAGAACCTCTTGGAGCATTCAGTACTTC. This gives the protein CASSPIRGGRTSWSIQYF. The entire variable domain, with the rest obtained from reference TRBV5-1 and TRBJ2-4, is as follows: KAGVTQTPRYLIKTRGQQVTLSCSPISGHRSVSWYQQTPGQGLQFLFEYFSETQRNKGNFPGRFSGRQFSNSRSEMNVSTLELGDSALYLCASSPIRGGRTSWSIQYFGAGTRLSVL.

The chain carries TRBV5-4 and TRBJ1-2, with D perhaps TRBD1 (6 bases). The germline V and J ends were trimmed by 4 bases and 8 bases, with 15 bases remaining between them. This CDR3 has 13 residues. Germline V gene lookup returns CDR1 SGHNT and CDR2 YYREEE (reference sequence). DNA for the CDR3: TGTGCCAGCAGCCAAAACAGGGAAACGGGCTACACCTTC. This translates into CASSQNRETGYTF.

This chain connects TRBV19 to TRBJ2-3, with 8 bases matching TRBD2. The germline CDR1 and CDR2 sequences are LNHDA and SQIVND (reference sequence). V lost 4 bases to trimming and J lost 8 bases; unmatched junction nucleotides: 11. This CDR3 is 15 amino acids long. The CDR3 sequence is CASSTYFSGEITQYF. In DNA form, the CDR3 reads TGTGCCAGTAGTACTTATTTTAGCGGGGAAATTACGCAGTATTTT. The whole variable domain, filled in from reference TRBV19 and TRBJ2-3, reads DGGITQSPKYLFRKEGQNVTLSCEQNLNHDAMYWYRQDPGQGLRLIYYSQIVNDFQKGDIAEGYSVSREKKESFPLTVTSAQKNPTAFYLCASSTYFSGEITQYFGPGTRLTVL.

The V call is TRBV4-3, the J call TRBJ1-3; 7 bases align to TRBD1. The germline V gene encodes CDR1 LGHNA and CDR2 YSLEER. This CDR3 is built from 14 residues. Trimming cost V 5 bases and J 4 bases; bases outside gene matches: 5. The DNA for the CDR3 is TGCGCCAGCAGCATCCTGGGACAGGGAAACACCATATATTTT. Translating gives CASSILGQGNTIYF.

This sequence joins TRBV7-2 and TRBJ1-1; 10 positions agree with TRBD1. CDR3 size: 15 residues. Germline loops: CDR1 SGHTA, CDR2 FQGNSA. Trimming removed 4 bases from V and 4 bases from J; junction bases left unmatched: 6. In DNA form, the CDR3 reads TGTGCCAGCAGCTCCCGACAGGGGGCGAGCACTGAAGCTTTCTTT. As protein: CASSSRQGASTEAFF. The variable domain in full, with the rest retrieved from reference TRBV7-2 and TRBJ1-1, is GAGVSQSPSNKVTEKGKDVELRCDPISGHTALYWYRQSLGQGLEFLIYFQGNSAPDKSGLPSDRFSAERTGGSVSTLTIQRTQQEDSAVYLCASSSRQGASTEAFFGQGTRLTVV.

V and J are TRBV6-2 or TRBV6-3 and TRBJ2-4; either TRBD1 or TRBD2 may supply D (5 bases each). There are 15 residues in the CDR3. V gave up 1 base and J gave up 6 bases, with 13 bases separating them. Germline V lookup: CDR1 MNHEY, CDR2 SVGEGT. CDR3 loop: CASSYLQGEGNIQYF. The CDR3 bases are TGTGCCAGCAGTTACTTGCAGGGAGAGGGAAACATTCAGTACTTC.

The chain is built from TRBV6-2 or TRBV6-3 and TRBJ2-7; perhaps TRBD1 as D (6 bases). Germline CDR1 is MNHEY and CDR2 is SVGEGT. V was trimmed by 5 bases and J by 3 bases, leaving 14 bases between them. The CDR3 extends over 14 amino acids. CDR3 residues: CASSPGAAGYEQYF. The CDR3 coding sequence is TGTGCCAGCAGTCCAGGGGCGGCAGGCTACGAGCAGTACTTC.

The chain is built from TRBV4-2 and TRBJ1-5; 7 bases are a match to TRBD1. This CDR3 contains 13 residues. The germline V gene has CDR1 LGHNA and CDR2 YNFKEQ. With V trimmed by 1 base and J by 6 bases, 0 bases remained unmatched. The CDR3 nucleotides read TGTGCCAGCAGCCAAGGGACAGGTCAGCCCCAGCATTTT. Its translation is CASSQGTGQPQHF.

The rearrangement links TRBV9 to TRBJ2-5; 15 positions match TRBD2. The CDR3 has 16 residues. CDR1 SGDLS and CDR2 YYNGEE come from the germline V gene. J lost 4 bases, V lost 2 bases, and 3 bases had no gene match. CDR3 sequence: CASSVGTSGGSETQYF. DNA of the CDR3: TGTGCCAGCAGCGTGGGGACTAGCGGGGGGTCAGAGACCCAGTACTTC.

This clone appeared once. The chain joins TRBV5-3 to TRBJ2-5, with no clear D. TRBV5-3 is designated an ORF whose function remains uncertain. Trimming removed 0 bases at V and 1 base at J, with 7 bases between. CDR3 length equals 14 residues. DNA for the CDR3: TGTGCCAGAAGCTTGGTTGTCCTCCAAGAGACCCAGTACTTC. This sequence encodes CARSLVVLQETQYF.

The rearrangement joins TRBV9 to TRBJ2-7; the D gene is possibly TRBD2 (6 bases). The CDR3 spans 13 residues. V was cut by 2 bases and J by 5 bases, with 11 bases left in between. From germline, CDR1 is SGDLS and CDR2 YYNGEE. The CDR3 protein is CASSVGTLDEQYF. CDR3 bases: TGTGCCAGCAGCGTCGGGACTCTTGACGAGCAGTACTTC. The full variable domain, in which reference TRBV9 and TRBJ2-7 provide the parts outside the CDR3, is DSGVTQTPKHLITATGQRVTLRCSPRSGDLSVYWYQQSLDQGLQFLIQYYNGEERAKGNILERFSAQQFPDLHSELNLSSLELGDSALYFCASSVGTLDEQYFGPGTRLTVT.

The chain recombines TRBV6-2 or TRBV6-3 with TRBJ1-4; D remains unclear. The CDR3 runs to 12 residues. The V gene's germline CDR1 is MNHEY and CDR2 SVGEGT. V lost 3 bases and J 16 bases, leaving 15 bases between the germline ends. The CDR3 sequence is CASSYQLGDRFF. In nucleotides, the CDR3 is TGTGCCAGCAGTTATCAGTTGGGCGACCGGTTTTTT.

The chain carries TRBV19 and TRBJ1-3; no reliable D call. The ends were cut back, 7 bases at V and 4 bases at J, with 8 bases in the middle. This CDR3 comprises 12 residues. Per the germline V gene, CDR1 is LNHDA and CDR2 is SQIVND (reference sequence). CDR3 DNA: TGTGCCAGTACTGGGCCCGGAAACACCATATATTTT. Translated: CASTGPGNTIYF.

CDR3 region: CASSSKTTTPGGYTF. The CDR3 DNA reads as TGTGCCAGCAGCTCGAAAACTACGACTCCGGGTGGCTACACCTTC. V usage is TRBV5-4 and J usage is TRBJ1-2, with no clear D. The CDR3 spans 15 residues. V was cut by 3 bases and J by 7 bases, with 19 bases left in between. The V gene's germline CDR1 is SGHNT and CDR2 YYREEE (reference sequence). Looking up the rest from reference TRBV5-4 and TRBJ1-2 gives the full variable domain: ETGVTQSPTHLIKTRGQQVTLRCSSQSGHNTVSWYQQALGQGPQFIFQYYREEENGRGNFPPRFSGLQFPNYSSELNVNALELDDSALYLCASSSKTTTPGGYTFGSGTRLTVV.